Detailed here is one TCR beta chain. Its antigen is unidentified. The record originates from a study of T cells after yellow fever vaccination. General study points: Most clones from primary vaccination were detected again post-booster (approximately 97% CD4, around 90% CD8).

As TCR cDNA was made by 5'RACE template switching, a universal primer site and UMIs were added. TCRdb used MiXCR to reprocess the 5' RACE reads, holding one entry per CDR3 protein. The sample records 300,000 to 350,000 distinct CDR3 sequences, about 10% being singletons. Deletions cut 2 bases from V and 4 bases from J, with 11 bases between. CDR3 size: 14 residues. Germline V lookup: CDR1 SGHAT, CDR2 FQNNGV. This chain connects TRBV11-2 to TRBJ1-2; D is undetermined. The clonotype was recovered from a man younger than 35 who received the YFV17D yellow fever vaccine. Sequences were derived from CD4+ T cells sorted from PBMCs, sampled 45 days after the yellow fever booster vaccination. The CDR3 DNA sequence: TGTGCCAGCAGCTTATCTGACCTAAGCTATGGCTACACCTTC. Translating gives CASSLSDLSYGYTF.